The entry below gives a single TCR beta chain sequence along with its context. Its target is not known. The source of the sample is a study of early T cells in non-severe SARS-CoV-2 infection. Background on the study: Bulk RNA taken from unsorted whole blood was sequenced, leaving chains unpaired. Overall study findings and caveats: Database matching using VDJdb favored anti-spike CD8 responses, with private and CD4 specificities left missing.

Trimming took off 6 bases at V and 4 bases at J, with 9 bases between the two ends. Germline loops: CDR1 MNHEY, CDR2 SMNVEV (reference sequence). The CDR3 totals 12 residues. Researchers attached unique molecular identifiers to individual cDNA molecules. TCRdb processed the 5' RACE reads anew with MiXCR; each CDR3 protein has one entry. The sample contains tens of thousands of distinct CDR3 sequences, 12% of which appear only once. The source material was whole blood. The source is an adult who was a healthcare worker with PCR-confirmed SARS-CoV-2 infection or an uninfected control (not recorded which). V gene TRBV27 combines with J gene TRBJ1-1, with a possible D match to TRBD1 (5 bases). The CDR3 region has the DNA TGTGCCAGCAGGCGGGGACTCACTGAAGCTTTCTTT. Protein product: CASRRGLTEAFF.